The next 4 T cell receptor beta chains were all read from a single sample in a study of regulatory T cells in long-lasting Graves disease. Specified time point: newly diagnosed GD, antithyroid drugs for less than 3 months. The TCR library was made from RNA that had been extracted from PBMCs in TRIzol. Libraries of TCR beta came from iRepertoire HTBI primers plus Arm-PCR of CDR3 regions. Each CDR3 protein is one row after TCRdb ran MiXCR on the multiplex PCR reads. Among under 800,000 distinct CDR3 sequences listed, approximately 15% were seen once. The same data also went into a second study, on T cells in Graves' hyperthyroidism and ophthalmopathy.

The sample consisted of peripheral blood mononuclear cells (PBMCs), taken at new diagnosis, from a patient treated with antithyroid drugs. These receptors originate from a woman aged 25 to 39 with Graves disease.

A few counts support this clonotype. The chain couples TRBV7-3 to TRBJ2-6; 7 bases agree with TRBD1. The CDR3 loop spans 18 amino acids. The trim removed 10 bases at V and 2 bases at J, leaving 17 bases unmatched. In germline, CDR1 is SGHTA, CDR2 FQGTGA. CDR3 nucleotide sequence: TGTGCCACCGCACCCCGAGTGACAGGGCGGCCTGGGGCCAACGTCCTGACTTTC. This translates into CATAPRVTGRPGANVLTF.

This chain joins TRBV18 and TRBJ2-1; D not certain. CDR3 size: 12 residues. The V end was cut by 6 bases, the J end by 8 bases, with 11 bases between. Looked up from germline, CDR1 is KGHSH and CDR2 is LQKENI. The DNA for the CDR3 is TGTGCCAGCTCTCCTATTTTCGATGAGCAGTTCTTC. Amino acid sequence: CASSPIFDEQFF.

CDR3: CASSQGLAGAYNEQFF. Here the CDR3 DNA reads TGTGCCAGCAGCCAGGGACTAGCGGGTGCCTACAATGAGCAGTTCTTC. This rearrangement joins TRBV3-1 to TRBJ2-1; 12 bases are shared with TRBD2. The germline V gene has CDR1 LGHDT and CDR2 YNNKEL (reference sequence). With 3 bases clipped from V and 2 bases from J, the junction kept 2 bases outside the gene matches. The CDR3 runs to 16 residues.

The genes are TRBV3-1 and TRBJ1-1; D gene uncertain. Germline CDR1 is LGHDT and CDR2 is YNNKEL (reference sequence). This CDR3 region has 15 residues. Trimming took off 3 bases at V and 4 bases at J, with 15 bases between the two ends. Here the CDR3 reads CASSHGQVGGTEAFF. The CDR3 nucleotides are TGTGCCAGCAGCCATGGTCAGGTCGGAGGCACTGAAGCTTTCTTT. Complete variable domain (other parts from reference TRBV3-1 and TRBJ1-1): DTAVSQTPKYLVTQMGNDKSIKCEQNLGHDTMYWYKQDSKKFLKIMFSYNNKELIINETVPNRFSPKSPDKAHLNLHINSLELGDSAVYFCASSHGQVGGTEAFFGQGTRLTVV.